This passage covers 25 T cell receptor beta chains from one sample sequenced in a study of blood T cells in healthy people across ages. Primers used in a second PCR of roughly 7 to 12 cycles were a sample-barcoded 5' primer and a J-beta primer mix. TCRdb re-derived calls from the 5' RACE reads in MiXCR, one entry per CDR3 protein. Of 1.5 million to 2 million distinct CDR3 sequences listed, about 50% are singletons. The sequencing sample was made of blood. The receptors were sampled from a woman in her 40s in good health.

Notes on this clonotype: The junction departs from germline at one end; a sequencing error may be responsible. V usage is TRBV7-2 and J usage is TRBJ2-1, with TRBD2 as a possible D gene (6 bases). Germline loops: CDR1 SGHTA, CDR2 FQGNSA. The length of the CDR3 is 15 residues. The CDR3 bases are TGTGCCAACAGCATAGGGATGATCGGGGGCAATGAGCAGTTCTTC. Its protein is CANSIGMIGGNEQFF. Based on the CDR3 plus reference TRBV7-2 and TRBJ2-1, the full variable domain is GAGVSQSPSNKVTEKGKDVELRCDPISGHTALYWYRQSLGQGLEFLIYFQGNSAPDKSGLPSDRFSAERTGGSVSTLTIQRTQQEDSAVYLCANSIGMIGGNEQFFGPGTRLTVL.

The V call is TRBV20-1, the J call TRBJ2-5; TRBD2 matches 14 bases. The J segment lost 1 base and the V segment lost 2 bases, leaving 9 bases of the junction unmatched. Germline V gene lookup returns CDR1 DFQATT and CDR2 SNEGSKA (reference sequence). The length of the CDR3 is 18 residues. CDR3 sequence reads: CSARSPGTSGGLQETQYF. In DNA form, the CDR3 reads TGCAGTGCTAGATCCCCCGGGACTAGCGGGGGCCTCCAAGAGACCCAGTACTTC.

The V gene is TRBV6-5, the J gene TRBJ2-7; TRBD2 matches at 13 bases. The better agreement between TRBJ2-4 and the DNA end casts doubt on the J call. Germline-derived CDR1 and CDR2 are MNHEY and SVGAGI. The CDR3 loop spans 17 amino acids. The CDR3 DNA reads as TGTGCCAGCAGTTTTACTAGCGGGGGGGCCGGGTCTAACATTCAGTACTTC. It is translated as CASSFTSGGAGSNIQYF.

This clonotype appeared a few times. The V gene is TRBV7-2, the J gene TRBJ2-1; maybe TRBD2 (7 bases). Between the trimmed V and J ends, which lost 3 bases and 0 bases, there was a span of 15 bases. The CDR3 sequence is 17 residues long. The germline CDR1 and CDR2 sequences are SGHTA and FQGNSA. The CDR3 reads CASSLGYAGASYNEQFF. CDR3 in DNA: TGTGCCAGCAGCTTGGGTTATGCGGGGGCCTCCTACAATGAGCAGTTCTTC.

J is TRBJ2-1 and V is TRBV12-3 or TRBV12-4; TRBD2 aligns across 15 bases. J gave up 12 bases and V 4 bases, and 13 bases lay outside the gene matches. The CDR3 is 17 amino acids. The CDR3: CASSSRTSGGVLYGQFF. The CDR3 DNA sequence: TGTGCCAGCAGTTCCAGGACTAGCGGGGGGGTCCTCTATGGGCAGTTCTTC.

The chain links TRBV11-2 to TRBJ2-1; 9 bases are shared with TRBD2. This CDR3 spans 17 amino acids. The V gene end was trimmed by 0 bases and the J gene end by 7 bases; junction bases not matched to a gene: 10. CDR1 is SGHAT and CDR2 is FQNNGV in the germline V gene. The CDR3 nucleotides read TGTGCCAGCAGCTTAGAACCCGGGACTAGCCCTAGAAATGAGCAGTTCTTC. Its protein product is CASSLEPGTSPRNEQFF.

This clonotype was seen only a few times. This chain connects TRBV3-1 to TRBJ2-4, with TRBD1 identical over 7 bases. The CDR3 totals 13 residues. Trimming at V came to 2 bases and at J to 7 bases, leaving 2 bases not matched to a gene. CDR1 and CDR2 (germline): LGHDT, YNNKEL (reference sequence). CDR3 amino acids: CASSQPDRNIQYF. The CDR3 nucleotides read TGTGCCAGCAGCCAACCGGACAGGAACATTCAGTACTTC.

The chain is built from TRBV27 and TRBJ2-7, with D perhaps matching TRBD1 or TRBD2 (6 bases each). Trimming took 5 bases from V and 5 from J, leaving 22 bases between them. Germline lookup yields CDR1 MNHEY and CDR2 SMNVEV (reference sequence). CDR3 length equals 16 residues. CDR3 sequence (DNA): TGTGCCAGCAGTAAGACCGCGGGACAAGCCCCCAACGAGCAGTACTTC. Translating it yields CASSKTAGQAPNEQYF.

The rearrangement joins TRBV7-2 to TRBJ2-7, with TRBD2 matching over 7 bases. The ends lost 8 bases at V and 3 bases at J; junction bases unmatched: 10. The CDR3 totals 14 residues. CDR1 is SGHTA and CDR2 is FQGNSA in the germline V gene. CDR3 sequence (DNA): TGTGCCAGCCGACCCTCTGCGGGGGTCTACGAGCAGTACTTC. Protein: CASRPSAGVYEQYF.

The chain is built from TRBV5-1 and TRBJ2-3; D remains ambiguous. V dropped 4 bases and J dropped 8 bases, with 17 bases sitting between them. CDR3 length: 14 amino acids. Looked up from germline, CDR1 is SGHRS and CDR2 is YFSETQ. The CDR3 nucleotides read TGCGCCAGCAGCGATGAGAGACCTTCGGGTACGCAGTATTTT. This translates into CASSDERPSGTQYF.

The chain links TRBV9 to TRBJ2-3, with a possible D match to TRBD1 (5 bases). The CDR3 consists of 14 residues. V shed 3 bases and J shed 2 bases, with 10 bases lying between them. Germline V gene sequence: CDR1 SGDLS, CDR2 YYNGEE. As DNA, the CDR3 is TGTGCCAGCAGCGCCCAGACAGACACAGATACGCAGTATTTT. Amino acid sequence: CASSAQTDTDTQYF.

This clonotype was seen only a few times. The chain combines TRBV28 with TRBJ2-5, with a weak D call TRBD1 (5 bases). Trimming stripped 7 bases from V and 5 bases from J, with 17 bases between. Germline loops: CDR1 MDHEN, CDR2 SYDVKM. The CDR3 extends over 14 amino acids. CDR3 sequence: CASKPRVQRETQYF. In nucleotides, the CDR3 is TGTGCCAGCAAACCCAGGGTCCAGAGGGAGACCCAGTACTTC.

In its sample, this clonotype was seen a few times. A much larger clone lies one base from this, so it may be a read error. The chain recombines TRBV4-2 with TRBJ1-1; D not certain. The CDR3 has 14 residues. The germline V gene has CDR1 LGHNA and CDR2 YNFKEQ. This CDR3 is CTSRPRRDNTEAFF. CDR3 bases: TGTACCAGCAGACCCCGTCGGGATAACACTGAAGCTTTCTTT.

The count of this clonotype is one. DNA for the CDR3: TGTGCCATCAGTGAGGTCAGGACAGGGGCAGATACGCAGTATTTT. Residues: CAISEVRTGADTQYF. The chain carries TRBV10-3 and TRBJ2-3; 9 bases are a match to TRBD1. The germline CDR1 and CDR2 sequences are ENHRY and SYGVKD. The CDR3 is 15 amino acids. V shed 2 bases, J shed 4 bases, and the junction held 4 bases outside the gene matches.

This chain uses TRBV7-7 with TRBJ2-1; 9 nucleotides line up with TRBD1. Germline CDR1 and CDR2: SSHAT and FNYEAQ (reference sequence). CDR3 length: 12 amino acids. The chain's CDR3 is CAAGGQGNEQFF. In DNA, the CDR3 is TGTGCTGCTGGGGGACAGGGTAATGAGCAGTTCTTC.

The chain joins TRBV9 to TRBJ1-2; D remains ambiguous. Per the germline V gene, CDR1 is SGDLS and CDR2 is YYNGEE. V lost 3 bases to trimming and J lost 4 bases, with 19 bases between them. The CDR3 is made up of 16 amino acids. DNA of the CDR3: TGTGCCAGCAGCGGGGAAATCGGCAGTTTTGGCTATGGCTACACCTTC. This translates into CASSGEIGSFGYGYTF.

V and J are TRBV27 and TRBJ2-7; 7 bases map to TRBD1. In germline, CDR1 is MNHEY, CDR2 SMNVEV (reference sequence). This CDR3 contains 15 residues. With V trimmed by 5 bases and J by 3 bases, 10 bases remained unmatched. This CDR3 reads CASSVNRDRSYEQYF. CDR3 bases: TGTGCCAGCAGTGTGAACCGGGACAGAAGCTACGAGCAGTACTTC.

The chain is built from TRBV14 and TRBJ2-7; possibly TRBD1 or TRBD2 for D (5 bases each). This CDR3 region has 14 residues. V gave up 3 bases and J gave up 6 bases, with 15 bases separating them. From germline, CDR1 is SGHDN and CDR2 FVKESK. In nucleotides, the CDR3 is TGTGCCAGCAGCCACGTAGGGACGGTCGGCGAGCAGTACTTC. This codes for CASSHVGTVGEQYF. The full variable domain, completed using reference TRBV14 and TRBJ2-7, is EAGVTQFPSHSVIEKGQTVTLRCDPISGHDNLYWYRRVMGKEIKFLLHFVKESKQDESGMPNNRFLAERTGGTYSTLKVQPAELEDSGVYFCASSHVGTVGEQYFGPGTRLTVT.

This clonotype was seen once. The gene calls are TRBV7-2 and TRBJ2-5; 10 bases align to TRBD2. The CDR3 consists of 16 residues. V gave up 3 bases and J gave up 5 bases; unmatched junction bases: 9. From germline, CDR1 is SGHTA and CDR2 FQGNSA. CDR3 region: CASSLLAGGDFETQYF. CDR3 nucleotides: TGTGCCAGCAGCTTGTTAGCGGGGGGCGATTTTGAGACCCAGTACTTC.

The chain carries TRBV24-1 and TRBJ2-3; 11 bases map to TRBD1. After removal of 5 bases from V and 4 bases from J, the junction contained 16 bases not matched to a gene. In germline, CDR1 is KGHDR, CDR2 SFDVKD. The CDR3 runs to 19 residues. For the CDR3, the DNA is TGTGCCACCAGTGGCCTGGGACAGGGGGTCCCCCTCGCCCCAGATACGCAGTATTTT. It codes for CATSGLGQGVPLAPDTQYF.

This CDR3 reads CASSPLKTSGGSSSYNEQFF. CDR3 bases: TGCGCCAGCAGTCCCCTCAAGACTAGCGGGGGGTCCAGCTCCTACAATGAGCAGTTCTTC. The V and J genes are TRBV4-3 and TRBJ2-1; 13 bases map to TRBD2. Germline CDR1 is LGHNA and CDR2 is YSLEER. This CDR3 is built from 20 residues. The trim removed 6 bases at V and 0 bases at J, leaving 14 bases unmatched.

The V and J genes are TRBV6-6 and TRBJ1-2; D is ambiguous. CDR3 length equals 13 residues. V gave up 6 bases and J gave up 6 bases, with 14 bases separating them. The germline V gene encodes CDR1 MNHNY and CDR2 SVGAGI (reference sequence). The chain's CDR3 is CASSQRREDGYTF. The CDR3 DNA reads TGTGCCAGCAGCCAAAGACGGGAAGATGGCTACACCTTC.

The rearrangement uses TRBV7-2 and TRBJ2-6; 7 bases align to TRBD1. Germline V lookup: CDR1 SGHTA, CDR2 FQGNSA. Unmatched junction bases numbered 7, after V lost 6 bases and J lost 8 bases. This CDR3 contains 14 residues. Here the CDR3 reads CASRHDRVPNVLTF. For the CDR3, the DNA is TGTGCCAGCAGACATGACAGGGTGCCCAACGTCCTGACTTTC.

This clonotype was picked up a small number of times. The V gene is TRBV6-2 or TRBV6-3, the J gene TRBJ2-5; the D gene could be TRBD1 or TRBD2 (5 bases each). This CDR3 spans 14 amino acids. V lost 5 bases and J 4 bases, leaving 14 bases between the germline ends. CDR1 is MNHEY, CDR2 SVGEGT, per germline. The CDR3 nucleotides are TGTGCCAGCAGTACCCCGGGACGCGGAGAGACCCAGTACTTC. Translated, it gives CASSTPGRGETQYF.

The rearrangement joins TRBV4-1 to TRBJ2-3; D not certain. Germline lookup yields CDR1 MGHRA and CDR2 YSYEKL. V lost 1 base and J 3 bases, leaving 14 bases between the germline ends. The CDR3 is made up of 16 amino acids. CDR3: CASSQGSYILTDTQYF. CDR3 bases: TGCGCCAGCAGCCAAGGGTCCTACATTCTGACAGATACGCAGTATTTT.